Listed below are T cell receptor beta chains from one sample, sequenced in a study of T-cell memory formation after mild COVID-19. TCRdb used MiXCR to reprocess the 5' RACE reads, holding one entry per CDR3 protein. The repertoire includes roughly 600,000 distinct CDR3 sequences, about a sixth of them detected once, and around 12% sits in the top ten. The sample was PBMCs or a T cell subset sorted from them (not recorded which). These receptors all come from an adult woman who had mild COVID-19 (a few samples of this study predate the infection). Cell type and time point are not known. The CDR3 runs from the conserved cysteine through the conserved F or W. The order of the fields is D gene, V gene, J gene, clone size, CDR3 DNA, CDR3 protein. D genes are given only for firm matches. Only part of the rows carry a size: once, few, many, or a class if the clone is expanded.

.	TRBV18	TRBJ2-5	.	TGTGCCAGCTCACCAGTTGAGACTCAAGAGACCCAGTACTTC	CASSPVETQETQYF
.	TRBV5-1	TRBJ2-7	few	TGCGCCAGCAGCCCGAGGGGGGTTGAGTCCGAGCAGTACTTC	CASSPRGVESEQYF
TRBD2	TRBV6-1	TRBJ2-1	few	TGTGCCAGCAGTGTACGACGGGGACTACGCAATGAGCAGTTCTTC	CASSVRRGLRNEQFF
TRBD1	TRBV12-3/TRBV12-4	TRBJ1-1	.	TGTGCCAGCAGTTTGGTTTTAAGGACAGGGCCCAACACTGAAGCTTTCTTT	CASSLVLRTGPNTEAFF
.	TRBV7-3	TRBJ2-5	few	TGTGCCAGCAGCTTTCGAGGCGGATCTGAGACCCAGTACTTC	CASSFRGGSETQYF
TRBD2	TRBV5-1	TRBJ2-1	.	TGCGCCAGCAGCTTGTCGCAAAGGTCCGGGAGGGCCGTTTACAATGAGCAGTTCTTC	CASSLSQRSGRAVYNEQFF
.	TRBV7-9	TRBJ2-3	few	TGTGCCAGCAGCGAGATGGCAGATACGCAGTATTTT	CASSEMADTQYF
TRBD1	TRBV5-1	TRBJ2-7	few	TGCGCCAGCAGCCGTGATCGACAGGGAGAGCTCTACGAGCAGTACTTC	CASSRDRQGELYEQYF
TRBD1	TRBV5-8	TRBJ1-2	.	TGTGCCAGCAGCTTGGGTCCGGACAGGACCTATGGCTACACCTTC	CASSLGPDRTYGYTF
.	TRBV7-8	TRBJ2-7	few	TGTGCCAGCAGCTCAACCAACTCCTACGAGCAGTACTTC	CASSSTNSYEQYF
TRBD2	TRBV6-2/TRBV6-3	TRBJ2-3	.	TGTGCCAGCAGTTACGGACTAGTTACAGATACGCAGTATTTT	CASSYGLVTDTQYF
.	TRBV9	TRBJ2-3	few	TGTGCCAGCAGCCCCGCCCCGGGCAGGGGAACAGATACGCAGTATTTT	CASSPAPGRGTDTQYF
.	TRBV7-3	TRBJ2-1	few	TGTGCCAGCAGCTTGGGTCCAACTGGCTCCTACAATGAGCAGTTCTTC	CASSLGPTGSYNEQFF
TRBD1	TRBV6-2/TRBV6-3	TRBJ1-5	few	TGTGCCAGCAGCGTTACAGGGGAAGCTCAGCCCCAGCATTTT	CASSVTGEAQPQHF
.	TRBV3-1	TRBJ1-1	few	TGTGCCAGCAGCCCCGACGGCCGTACATGGGCTTTCTTT	CASSPDGRTWAFF
.	TRBV18	TRBJ1-1	few	TGTGCCAGCTCACCACCTGATCCGACACCCAAGCGGGCTTTCTTT	CASSPPDPTPKRAFF
.	TRBV7-7	TRBJ2-7	many	TGTGCTAGCAGCTTAGATGGAGTGTACGCCTACGAGCAGTACTTC	CASSLDGVYAYEQYF
TRBD1	TRBV24-1	TRBJ2-1	few	TGTGCCACCAGTGATTCACCTCCGGGACAGAAGCAGTTCTTC	CATSDSPPGQKQFF
.	TRBV9	TRBJ2-1	.	TGTGCCAGCAGCGTAGCGGGAATCTCCTACAATGAGCAGTTCTTC	CASSVAGISYNEQFF